This T cell receptor beta chain was recorded in a study of cytotoxic CD8 clonotypes in ibrutinib-treated CLL. Across the whole study: Following a median about eleven months of treatment, with a range of 6 to 36, response samples were taken. On average, each sample had approximately 280,000 productive templates and tens of thousands of productive rearrangements.

A word on this clone: This likely reflects a read error, since a far larger clone is one base away.

Some clones are missing from TCRdb's copy, which holds only in-frame ones; the method was immunoSEQ multiplex PCR. The sample gives more than 85,000 clones, approximately 82% of which show up once; around 32% is in the top ten. Sequencing used PBMCs, obtained after 12 months of ibrutinib treatment. This sequence originates from a human donor with chronic lymphocytic leukemia.

CDR3 region: CASGGRGGETQYF. The CDR3 DNA reads TGTGCCAGCGGAGGAAGGGGGGGGGAGACCCAGTACTTC. V is TRBV6-6 and J is TRBJ2-5; TRBD2 might be the D (7 bases). V lost 8 bases and J 5 bases, leaving 15 bases between the germline ends. The CDR3 runs 13 residues. Germline loops: CDR1 MNHNY, CDR2 SVGAGI (reference sequence).